This entry features one TCR beta chain sequence. MiXCR, applied by TCRdb to the 5' RACE reads, yields one record per CDR3 protein. The sample lists about 530,000 distinct CDR3 sequences, approximately 20% occurring once. This entry is derived from a study of identical twins. This CDR3 has 12 residues. Germline V CDR1 and CDR2: MNHEY, SVGAGI. V was trimmed by 6 bases and J by 9 bases, leaving 12 bases between them. Another study also made use of these data, one on yellow fever vaccine responses in identical twins.

V usage is TRBV6-5 and J usage is TRBJ2-1; weak D call: TRBD1 (6 bases). The material sequenced was CD4+ T cells sorted from blood. The clonotype originates from a woman between 18 and 29 years old in good health. The CDR3 region is CASSRGQSEQFF. CDR3 DNA: TGTGCCAGCAGCCGAGGACAGTCTGAGCAGTTCTTC.